These 29 T cell receptor beta chains were all obtained from the same sample, sequenced in a study of T cells in Graves' hyperthyroidism and ophthalmopathy. TCR beta CDR3 regions were amplified from RNA transcripts. A first-round RT-PCR of the TCR CDR3 used the HTBI primer set. Each CDR3 protein gets one entry after TCRdb re-called the multiplex PCR reads with MiXCR. The table lists some 440,000 distinct CDR3 sequences, about a sixth of them singletons. Sequences were obtained from blood. The source of these receptors is a woman between 18 and 29 years old with Graves' hyperthyroidism.

This clonotype has ten or more counts. The chain is built from TRBV9 and TRBJ2-1; D gene ambiguous. The V end lost 0 bases, the J end lost 6 bases, and 10 bases lay between the germline ends. CDR1 and CDR2 from the germline V gene are SGDLS and YYNGEE. CDR3 length: 14 amino acids. The CDR3 DNA is TGTGCCAGCAGCGTAGGGCTAGGGCCCAATGAGCAGTTCTTC. It specifies CASSVGLGPNEQFF.

This clonotype has a handful of counts. A clone one base away is much larger, so this may be a read error. This rearrangement joins TRBV27 to TRBJ1-2; 11 nucleotides match TRBD1. From germline, CDR1 is MNHEY and CDR2 SMNVEV (reference sequence). This CDR3 is 14 amino acids long. Here the CDR3 reads CASSRRTGGDGYAF. The CDR3 DNA reads TGTGCCAGCAGTCGACGGACAGGGGGCGATGGCTACGCCTTC.

This clonotype was seen a handful of times. The V and J genes are TRBV14 and TRBJ2-2; D is possibly TRBD2 (6 bases). CDR3 size: 15 residues. In germline, CDR1 is SGHDN, CDR2 FVKESK. Trimming cost V 5 bases and J 2 bases, with 12 bases left between them. CDR3 sequence (DNA): TGTGCCAGCAGCGCCGGGACTCCTAACACCGGGGAGCTGTTTTTT. Its translation: CASSAGTPNTGELFF.

This clonotype was detected a few times. A far larger clone differs by one base, so this is likely a read error. Since the CDR3 does not end with the conserved phenylalanine or tryptophan, this likely comes from a read error. This rearrangement joins TRBV11-2 to TRBJ2-7, with 10 bases fitting TRBD2. The V and J ends lost 1 base and 0 bases, in that order; junction bases with no gene match: 0. The CDR3 consists of 15 residues. The germline gives CDR1 SGHAT, CDR2 FQNNGV. CDR3 in DNA: TGTGCCAGCAGCTTAGGACTAGCGGGCTCCTACGAGCAGTACCTC. Its translation: CASSLGLAGSYEQYL.

This clonotype was picked up many times. This chain uses TRBV20-1 with TRBJ1-1; no clear D gene. Germline lookup yields CDR1 DFQATT and CDR2 SNEGSKA (reference sequence). Trimming removed 3 bases from V and 1 base from J, with 9 bases in between. The CDR3 length is 13 residues. CDR3 nucleotides: TGCAGTGCTAGGAGGGAATGGAACACTGAAGCTTTCTTT. This codes for CSARREWNTEAFF.

This clonotype came up many times. V and J are TRBV10-3 and TRBJ2-7; 9 nucleotides agree with TRBD1. V was clipped by 5 bases and J by 5 bases; unmatched bases: 10. CDR1 is ENHRY and CDR2 is SYGVKD in the germline V gene. This CDR3 has 15 amino acids. CDR3 DNA sequence: TGTGCCATCAGTCCAAGGGGACAGGGTGCGGACGAGCAGTACTTC. Encoded protein: CAISPRGQGADEQYF.

This clonotype showed up many times. This sequence joins TRBV6-1 and TRBJ2-5; 9 nucleotides agree with TRBD2. Losses at the gene ends were 4 bases for V and 1 base for J; bases not matched to a gene: 7. The germline V gene has CDR1 MNHNS and CDR2 SASEGT. This CDR3 is built from 16 residues. The CDR3 sequence: CASSGEASGIQETQYF. In DNA form, the CDR3 reads TGTGCCAGCAGTGGAGAGGCTAGCGGGATCCAAGAGACCCAGTACTTC.

This clonotype occurred a few times. A read error may explain this, as a much larger clone is one base away. The rearrangement links TRBV2 to TRBJ2-3; D gene unclear. The CDR3 spans 12 residues. CDR1 and CDR2 from the germline V gene are SNHLY and FYNNEI. This CDR3 is CAGSTPPGTQYF. The CDR3 region has the DNA TGTGCCGGCAGCACCCCTCCCGGTACGCAGTATTTT.

Of note for this clonotype: The junction departs from the called germline gene at one end, perhaps through a read error. The chain is built from TRBV7-8 and TRBJ2-2, with D perhaps being TRBD1 or TRBD2 (7 bases each). The CDR3 runs 15 residues. Germline loops: CDR1 SGHVS, CDR2 FQNEAQ. The CDR3, as DNA: TGTACCAGCAGCGAGAACAGGGGAGGGACCGGGGAGCTGTTTTTT. Translating gives CTSSENRGGTGELFF. The entire variable domain, with the rest obtained from reference TRBV7-8 and TRBJ2-2, is as follows: GAGVSQSPRYKVAKRGQDVALRCDPISGHVSLFWYQQALGQGPEFLTYFQNEAQLDKSGLPSDRFFAERPEGSVSTLKIQRTQQEDSAVYLCTSSENRGGTGELFFGEGSRLTVL.

This clonotype was found many times. This chain links TRBV27 with TRBJ1-3; D is ambiguous. This CDR3 is 17 amino acids long. Trimming took 5 bases from V and 6 from J, leaving 23 bases between them. Per germline, CDR1 MNHEY and CDR2 SMNVEV (reference sequence). The DNA for the CDR3 is TGTGCCAGCAGTCCCTTGAAGGAGGACCGTACCGAAAACACCATATATTTT. It yields the protein CASSPLKEDRTENTIYF.

This clonotype was detected many times. The chain links TRBV20-1 to TRBJ2-7, with D maybe TRBD1 (5 bases). V was trimmed by 2 bases and J by 1 base, leaving 12 bases between them. CDR3 length: 14 amino acids. Looked up from germline, CDR1 is DFQATT and CDR2 is SNEGSKA (reference sequence). The CDR3 nucleotides are TGCAGTGCTAGAAAAGGGGTATTATCCTACGAGCAGTACTTC. As protein: CSARKGVLSYEQYF.

Ten or more counts support this clonotype. CDR3 nucleotides: TGTGCCAGCAGCCCTCCTTCTGGGACGGAAGAGACCCAGTACTTC. Its translation is CASSPPSGTEETQYF. The rearrangement uses TRBV5-5 and TRBJ2-5; either TRBD1 or TRBD2 may fit D (5 bases each). V lost 4 bases and J lost 3, with 16 bases in between. CDR3 size: 15 residues. Germline V lookup: CDR1 SGHKS, CDR2 YYEKEE (reference sequence).

This clonotype was seen ten or more times. CDR3 protein: CASGLAGSSPLHF. CDR3 DNA: TGTGCTAGTGGTTTGGCTGGGAGTTCACCCCTCCACTTT. The chain combines TRBV12-5 with TRBJ1-6; no definite D call. V lost 1 base and J 9 bases, leaving 7 bases between the germline ends. Germline V gene sequence: CDR1 LGHNT, CDR2 FRNRAP. The CDR3 runs to 13 residues.

This clonotype was picked up many times. This chain uses TRBV10-1 with TRBJ2-3, with 12 bases aligning to TRBD2. CDR1 is WNHNN, CDR2 SYGVQD, per germline (reference sequence). After removal of 6 bases from V and 4 bases from J, the junction contained 5 bases not matched to a gene. The CDR3 runs to 15 residues. The CDR3 coding sequence is TGCGCCAGCAGCTCGGGACTAGCGGGCCCAGATACGCAGTATTTT. Translating gives CASSSGLAGPDTQYF.

This clonotype appeared many times. J is TRBJ2-5 and V is TRBV20-1; D tentatively reads TRBD1 or TRBD2 (6 bases each). The CDR3 sequence is 13 residues long. Germline values: CDR1 DFQATT, CDR2 SNEGSKA (reference sequence). Trimming shortened V by 3 bases and J by 4 bases, and 12 bases separated the two germline ends. The CDR3 spells CSASGGGPETQYF. CDR3 DNA: TGCAGTGCTAGCGGAGGGGGGCCAGAGACCCAGTACTTC.

This clonotype was counted between two and nine times. The CDR3 sequence: CASSPHGGNQPQHF. CDR3 sequence (DNA): TGTGCCAGCAGCCCTCATGGGGGCAATCAGCCCCAGCATTTT. The V and J genes are TRBV9 and TRBJ1-5; unclear D gene. Germline CDR1 is SGDLS and CDR2 is YYNGEE. Between the trimmed V and J ends, which lost 4 bases and 2 bases, there was a span of 10 bases. The CDR3 covers 14 residues.

The V gene is TRBV6-1, the J gene TRBJ2-7; TRBD1 matches 7 bases. Germline-derived CDR1 and CDR2 are MNHNS and SASEGT. The CDR3 has 12 residues. V gave up 6 bases and J gave up 7 bases; unmatched junction bases: 6. The CDR3 loop is CASRTGDREQYF. Here the CDR3 DNA reads TGTGCCAGCAGAACAGGGGACCGTGAGCAGTACTTC.

The CDR3 DNA sequence: TGTGCCAGCAGCGTAGGGGGGGGGGTCCACACAGATACGCAGTATTTT. Translating it yields CASSVGGGVHTDTQYF. The chain uses TRBV9 and TRBJ2-3; 7 bases are shared with TRBD2. CDR1 SGDLS and CDR2 YYNGEE come from the germline V gene. The CDR3 sequence is 16 residues long. Trimming cost V 0 bases and J 2 bases; bases outside gene matches: 6.

This clonotype was observed many times. This chain joins TRBV12-3 or TRBV12-4 and TRBJ2-5, with 12 bases matching TRBD2. The CDR3 extends over 16 amino acids. The J segment lost 4 bases and the V segment lost 5 bases, leaving 8 bases of the junction unmatched. CDR3 DNA: TGTGCCAGCAGTCTCGGGACTAGCGGGCTTGGAGAGACCCAGTACTTC. Translated: CASSLGTSGLGETQYF.

This clonotype has a count of ten or more. V usage is TRBV28 and J usage is TRBJ1-2; perhaps TRBD1 as D (5 bases). Germline V gives CDR1 MDHEN, CDR2 SYDVKM. The CDR3 consists of 16 residues. The V and J ends lost 3 bases and 7 bases respectively, with 21 bases between them. CDR3 protein: CASSLIQGPQGSGYTF. CDR3 DNA: TGTGCCAGCAGTTTGATCCAGGGCCCTCAAGGTAGTGGCTACACCTTC.

This rearrangement joins TRBV6-1 to TRBJ2-3; D may correspond to TRBD1 or TRBD2 (5 bases each). The germline V gene encodes CDR1 MNHNS and CDR2 SASEGT. The CDR3 contains 15 residues. Trimming removed 11 bases at V and 2 bases at J, with 20 bases between. The DNA of the CDR3 is TGTGCCGGCACTACCGGGACGGCTTACACAGATACGCAGTATTTT. It translates to CAGTTGTAYTDTQYF.

This clonotype has just a few counts. The V gene is TRBV20-1, the J gene TRBJ2-1; possible D gene TRBD2, 7 bases. The length of the CDR3 is 16 residues. With 1 base removed from V and 7 bases from J, the gap between germline ends came to 20 bases. Germline CDR1 and CDR2: DFQATT and SNEGSKA (reference sequence). The CDR3 loop is CSARGRPQGRGNEQFF. The CDR3 region has the DNA TGCAGTGCTAGAGGCCGACCCCAGGGGAGGGGGAATGAGCAGTTCTTC.

This clonotype appeared once. This sequence joins TRBV9 and TRBJ2-5; D might be TRBD2 (6 bases). CDR1 SGDLS and CDR2 YYNGEE come from the germline V gene. Trimming pared 2 bases from V and 1 base from J, leaving 12 bases between. The CDR3 consists of 15 residues. The CDR3 sequence: CASSVGGMGQETQYF. CDR3 DNA sequence: TGTGCCAGCAGCGTTGGAGGGATGGGCCAAGAGACCCAGTACTTC.

This clonotype appeared many times. The CDR3 sequence: CASSLARTTEAFF. CDR3 sequence (DNA): TGTGCCAGCAGCTTAGCCCGCACCACTGAAGCTTTCTTT. The V call is TRBV7-9, the J call TRBJ1-1, with D hard to call. Trimming took 0 bases from V and 4 from J, leaving 6 bases between them. The CDR3 runs 13 residues. Germline V gene sequence: CDR1 SEHNR, CDR2 FQNEAQ (reference sequence).

This clonotype was counted many times. The chain employs TRBV20-1 and TRBJ2-7, with 9 bases fitting TRBD2. Per germline, CDR1 DFQATT and CDR2 SNEGSKA (reference sequence). The CDR3 has 15 amino acids. Trimming at V came to 1 base and at J to 2 bases, leaving 6 bases not matched to a gene. The CDR3 here is CSARGASGVAYEQYF. The CDR3 DNA sequence: TGCAGTGCTAGAGGAGCTAGCGGGGTTGCCTACGAGCAGTACTTC.

This clonotype came up many times. The chain joins TRBV12-5 to TRBJ1-2; TRBD1 might be the D (6 bases). The V gene lost 7 bases and the J gene lost 2 bases, with 14 bases spanning the gap. Germline CDR1 reads LGHNT; CDR2 reads FRNRAP. This CDR3 comprises 14 residues. This chain's CDR3 is CASVGQYPNYGYTF. CDR3 bases: TGTGCTAGTGTTGGACAGTATCCCAACTATGGCTACACCTTC.

This clonotype was counted between two and nine times. V usage is TRBV7-3 and J usage is TRBJ1-5; D ambiguous. The V gene lost 9 bases and the J gene lost 4 bases, with 10 bases spanning the gap. The CDR3 sequence is 12 residues long. In germline, CDR1 is SGHTA, CDR2 FQGTGA. Written as DNA, the CDR3 is TGTGCCAGAGAGGGAAAAAATCAGCCCCAGCATTTT. This translates into CAREGKNQPQHF. The full variable domain, rest sourced from reference TRBV7-3 and TRBJ1-5, is GAGVSQTPSNKVTEKGKYVELRCDPISGHTALYWYRQSLGQGPEFLIYFQGTGAADDSGLPNDRFFAVRPEGSVSTLKIQRTERGDSAVYLCAREGKNQPQHFGDGTRLSIL.

The chain employs TRBV7-3 and TRBJ2-5, with TRBD2 matching over 8 bases. There are 16 residues in the CDR3. Losses at the gene ends were 5 bases for V and 5 bases for J; bases not matched to a gene: 13. Germline V CDR1 and CDR2: SGHTA, FQGTGA. The CDR3 DNA reads as TGTGCCAGCAGCCACCCGCCCGGGGGGGGTGGGGAGACCCAGTACTTC. This translates into CASSHPPGGGGETQYF.

This clonotype was observed many times. The CDR3 is CASSPRERALFF. CDR3 sequence (DNA): TGTGCCAGCAGCCCTCGGGAGCGGGCACTGTTTTTT. This chain uses TRBV3-1 with TRBJ1-4; D is uncertain. The CDR3 runs 12 residues. Trimming shortened V by 4 bases and J by 13 bases, and 13 bases separated the two germline ends. Germline CDR1 LGHDT, CDR2 YNNKEL (reference sequence).